The 25 T cell receptor beta chains given below trace back to one sample, sequenced in a study of blood T cell repertoires in COVID-19. This table comes from immunoSEQ multiplex PCR, and its TCRdb copy is limited to in-frame clones, with some not included. The sample has some 120,000 clones, 60% to 85% seen once. Sequenced: peripheral blood. These receptors were collected from a human donor with acute or convalescent COVID-19. The donor label of this sample is uncertain.

This chain links TRBV2 with TRBJ2-7, with 8 bases lining up with TRBD1. Trimming cost V 8 bases and J 5 bases; bases outside gene matches: 11. Per germline, CDR1 SNHLY and CDR2 FYNNEI. This CDR3 has 14 amino acids. The CDR3 region has the DNA TGTGCCAGCCGAGACTGGACAGGGCACGACGAGCAGTACTTC. Translated: CASRDWTGHDEQYF.

The CDR3 nucleotides read TGTGCCAGCAGCAACCGGGCCCAGGGGGTAGAGACCCAGTACTTC. Its translation: CASSNRAQGVETQYF. This chain connects TRBV11-2 to TRBJ2-5, with TRBD1 matching over 7 bases. Germline V CDR1 and CDR2: SGHAT, FQNNGV. V trimming: 5 bases; J trimming: 4 bases; junction bases outside the gene matches: 10. The CDR3 is 15 amino acids. Full variable domain (remainder filled in from reference TRBV11-2 and TRBJ2-5): EAGVAQSPRYKIIEKRQSVAFWCNPISGHATLYWYQQILGQGPKLLIQFQNNGVVDDSQLPKDRFSAERLKGVDSTLKIQPAKLEDSAVYLCASSNRAQGVETQYFGPGTRLLVL.

The chain links TRBV12-3 or TRBV12-4 to TRBJ1-1; D gene unclear. Trimming shortened V by 1 base and J by 10 bases, and 10 bases separated the two germline ends. The CDR3 length is 12 residues. CDR3: CASSLGSIGAFF. CDR3 coding DNA: TGTGCCAGCAGTTTAGGGTCTATCGGAGCTTTCTTT.

This clone was recorded once. The chain has TRBV5-6 and TRBJ2-7; the match to TRBD1 covers 9 bases. Germline CDR1 and CDR2: SGHDT and YYEEEE. The trim removed 4 bases at V and 4 bases at J, leaving 6 bases unmatched. The CDR3 loop spans 14 amino acids. CDR3 DNA: TGTGCCAGCAGCCATTGGACAGGGGCTTACGAGCAGTACTTC. Its protein product is CASSHWTGAYEQYF.

The V call is TRBV5-1, the J call TRBJ2-3; 9 bases are a match to TRBD1. This CDR3 contains 16 residues. The ends lost 4 bases at V and 0 bases at J; junction bases unmatched: 6. Germline CDR1 and CDR2: SGHRS and YFSETQ. DNA of the CDR3: TGCGCCAGCAGCACCGGACAGGGGCTAAGCACAGATACGCAGTATTTT. Protein: CASSTGQGLSTDTQYF. Full variable domain (missing parts from reference TRBV5-1 and TRBJ2-3): KAGVTQTPRYLIKTRGQQVTLSCSPISGHRSVSWYQQTPGQGLQFLFEYFSETQRNKGNFPGRFSGRQFSNSRSEMNVSTLELGDSALYLCASSTGQGLSTDTQYFGPGTRLTVL.

The V gene is TRBV6-5, the J gene TRBJ2-1, with D tentatively TRBD1 (5 bases). The V and J ends lost 6 bases and 3 bases respectively, with 15 bases between them. CDR3 length: 15 amino acids. Looked up from germline, CDR1 is MNHEY and CDR2 is SVGAGI. The CDR3 nucleotides are TGTGCCAGCAGAAGGGGCGATTACGGCTACAATGAGCAGTTCTTC. The encoded protein is CASRRGDYGYNEQFF.

The chain combines TRBV19 with TRBJ2-3; TRBD2 matches at 10 bases. V dropped 8 bases and J dropped 2; count of bases not matched to a gene: 7. The CDR3 has 15 residues. CDR1 is LNHDA, CDR2 SQIVND, per germline (reference sequence). For the CDR3, the DNA is TGTGCCAGTGCGGAGCGGGGGGGTATCACAGATACGCAGTATTTT. It yields the protein CASAERGGITDTQYF.

This clone was seen a few times. This chain uses TRBV9 with TRBJ2-3; 11 bases map to TRBD2. V gave up 4 bases and J gave up 1 base; unmatched junction bases: 2. This CDR3 has 15 residues. Germline CDR1 reads SGDLS; CDR2 reads YYNGEE. The CDR3 nucleotides are TGTGCCAGCAGCAAGACTAGCGGGGGCACAGATACGCAGTATTTT. It is translated as CASSKTSGGTDTQYF.

The chain employs TRBV5-6 and TRBJ1-1, with 8 bases matching TRBD1. This CDR3 comprises 12 residues. The trim removed 4 bases at V and 9 bases at J, leaving 5 bases unmatched. Germline lookup yields CDR1 SGHDT and CDR2 YYEEEE. The CDR3 sequence is CASSPDRGKAFF. In nucleotides, the CDR3 is TGTGCCAGCAGCCCCGACAGGGGAAAAGCTTTCTTT.

This chain uses TRBV10-3 with TRBJ2-3; TRBD2 matches 9 bases. The CDR3 sequence is 13 residues long. The germline gives CDR1 ENHRY, CDR2 SYGVKD. V was clipped by 10 bases and J by 2 bases; unmatched bases: 4. The CDR3 nucleotides read TGTGCCACTGGACTAGCGTCCACAGATACGCAGTATTTT. It encodes CATGLASTDTQYF.

The chain combines TRBV5-1 with TRBJ1-4; no definite D call. Per germline, CDR1 SGHRS and CDR2 YFSETQ. CDR3 length equals 14 residues. Deletions cut 2 bases from V and 8 bases from J, with 13 bases between. The CDR3 coding sequence is TGCGCCAGCAGCTTCCAGCCGTCACAGGAAAAACTGTTTTTT. Its translation: CASSFQPSQEKLFF.

This clone was observed a few times. As DNA, the CDR3 is TGTGCCAGTAGTATGGGGCAGATACACTACGAGCAGTACTTC. Translated, it gives CASSMGQIHYEQYF. The gene calls are TRBV19 and TRBJ2-7; tentatively, D is TRBD1 (5 bases). Looked up from germline, CDR1 is LNHDA and CDR2 is SQIVND (reference sequence). The CDR3 has 14 residues. The germline V and J ends were trimmed by 3 bases and 3 bases, with 12 bases remaining between them.

V usage is TRBV3-1 (or the pseudogene TRBV3-2) and J usage is TRBJ2-2, with D perhaps TRBD1 (6 bases). Germline V gives CDR1 LGHDT, CDR2 YNNKEL (reference sequence). The CDR3 contains 16 residues. The ends were cut back, 3 bases at V and 1 base at J, with 12 bases in the middle. The CDR3 DNA sequence: TGTGCCAGCAGCCAGCAGGGGTCGTGGAACACCGGGGAGCTGTTTTTT. It codes for CASSQQGSWNTGELFF.

The rearrangement links TRBV9 to TRBJ2-2, with a possible D match to TRBD2 (7 bases). Germline V gives CDR1 SGDLS, CDR2 YYNGEE. V was clipped by 4 bases and J by 5 bases, with 18 bases between them. The CDR3 is 16 residues long. Here the CDR3 reads CASSPHGGPATGELFF. The DNA for the CDR3 is TGTGCCAGCAGCCCACACGGGGGGCCAGCGACCGGGGAGCTGTTTTTT.

The CDR3 spells CASSLWSGAGYTF. In DNA, the CDR3 is TGTGCCAGCAGTTTATGGTCAGGGGCTGGCTACACCTTC. V gene TRBV28 combines with J gene TRBJ1-2, with a possible D match to TRBD1 (6 bases). The CDR3 totals 13 residues. Germline values: CDR1 MDHEN, CDR2 SYDVKM. V was shortened by 0 bases and J by 7 bases, with 9 bases between the two germline ends.

This clone has a single count. The rearrangement joins TRBV27 to TRBJ1-6; 7 nucleotides match TRBD1. Germline V gene data show CDR1 as MNHEY and CDR2 as SMNVEV (reference sequence). The length of the CDR3 is 14 residues. Trimming cost V 3 bases and J 6 bases; bases outside gene matches: 2. CDR3 in amino acids: CASSFQGVNSPLHF. The CDR3, as DNA: TGTGCCAGCAGTTTTCAGGGGGTTAATTCACCCCTCCACTTT.

The sample holds a few counts of this clone. The J gene is TRBJ1-4, the V gene TRBV30, with TRBD1 identical over 8 bases. This CDR3 has 13 amino acids. The V gene's germline CDR1 is GTSNPN and CDR2 SVGIG (reference sequence). After removal of 5 bases from V and 3 bases from J, the junction contained 2 bases not matched to a gene. CDR3 sequence reads: CAWGQGANEKLFF. The CDR3 nucleotides are TGTGCCTGGGGACAGGGTGCTAATGAAAAACTGTTTTTT.

DNA of the CDR3: TGCGCCAGCAGCCAAGGCCCAGCACCCCTCCACTTT. It is translated as CASSQGPAPLHF. V usage is TRBV4-1 and J usage is TRBJ1-6; no firm D call. This CDR3 is 12 amino acids long. The V and J ends lost 1 base and 11 bases respectively, with 6 bases between them. CDR1 is MGHRA, CDR2 YSYEKL, per germline.

This sequence joins TRBV6-4 and TRBJ1-5, with D possibly matching TRBD1 (5 bases). Germline assignment: CDR1 MRHNA and CDR2 SNTAGT. V lost 6 bases, J lost 2 bases, and 11 bases lay in between. The CDR3 has 14 amino acids. The CDR3 protein is CASSREGGNQPQHF. DNA for the CDR3: TGTGCCAGCAGCAGAGAAGGGGGCAATCAGCCCCAGCATTTT.

The chain joins TRBV27 to TRBJ2-2; 7 bases are a match to TRBD2. Trimming cost V 2 bases and J 7 bases; bases outside gene matches: 4. CDR3 length: 14 amino acids. Germline lookup yields CDR1 MNHEY and CDR2 SMNVEV (reference sequence). CDR3 amino acids: CASSLGGGVGELFF. CDR3 nucleotide sequence: TGTGCCAGCAGTTTAGGTGGGGGGGTCGGGGAGCTGTTTTTT.

This clone was recorded a few times. V is TRBV5-4 and J is TRBJ2-7; 9 positions match TRBD1. Trimming took 4 bases from V and 2 from J; bases not matched to a gene: 1. The germline V gene encodes CDR1 SGHNT and CDR2 YYREEE (reference sequence). The CDR3 consists of 13 residues. CDR3 sequence (DNA): TGTGCCAGCAGCCGGGACAGGGCCTACGAGCAGTACTTC. This codes for CASSRDRAYEQYF.

The V gene is TRBV30, the J gene TRBJ1-2, with 7 bases fitting TRBD1. J was trimmed by 2 bases and V by 5 bases; bases with no gene match: 2. The CDR3 spans 12 residues. CDR1 is GTSNPN, CDR2 SVGIG, per germline (reference sequence). CDR3 residues: CAWGTANYGYTF. CDR3 DNA: TGTGCCTGGGGGACAGCGAACTATGGCTACACCTTC.

This chain uses TRBV11-2 with TRBJ2-6, with 8 bases lining up with TRBD2. The CDR3 covers 15 residues. Germline trimming cut 6 bases from V and 2 bases from J; bases unmatched to any gene: 3. Germline V gives CDR1 SGHAT, CDR2 FQNNGV. CDR3 coding DNA: TGTGCCAGCAGGAGACTAGCGACTGGGGCCAACGTCCTGACTTTC. Its protein is CASRRLATGANVLTF.

This clone was recorded once. V is TRBV27 and J is TRBJ1-2; tentatively, D is TRBD1 (5 bases). The CDR3 is 15 residues long. The germline V gene encodes CDR1 MNHEY and CDR2 SMNVEV (reference sequence). Deletions cut 0 bases from V and 5 bases from J, with 13 bases between. The CDR3 spells CASSLSRQGRYGYTF. The CDR3, as DNA: TGTGCCAGCAGTTTATCCCGGCAGGGAAGGTATGGCTACACCTTC.

This rearrangement joins TRBV7-9 to TRBJ2-5; 9 bases map to TRBD1. The germline CDR1 and CDR2 sequences are SEHNR and FQNEAQ (reference sequence). V lost 1 base and J lost 1; bases outside the gene matches: 1. This CDR3 is 15 amino acids long. The CDR3 region is CASSLGQGGQETQYF. DNA for the CDR3: TGTGCCAGCAGCTTAGGACAGGGGGGCCAAGAGACCCAGTACTTC. The full variable domain, completed using reference TRBV7-9 and TRBJ2-5, is DTGVSQNPRHKITKRGQNVTFRCDPISEHNRLYWYRQTLGQGPEFLTYFQNEAQLEKSRLLSDRFSAERPKGSFSTLEIQRTEQGDSAMYLCASSLGQGGQETQYFGPGTRLLVL.